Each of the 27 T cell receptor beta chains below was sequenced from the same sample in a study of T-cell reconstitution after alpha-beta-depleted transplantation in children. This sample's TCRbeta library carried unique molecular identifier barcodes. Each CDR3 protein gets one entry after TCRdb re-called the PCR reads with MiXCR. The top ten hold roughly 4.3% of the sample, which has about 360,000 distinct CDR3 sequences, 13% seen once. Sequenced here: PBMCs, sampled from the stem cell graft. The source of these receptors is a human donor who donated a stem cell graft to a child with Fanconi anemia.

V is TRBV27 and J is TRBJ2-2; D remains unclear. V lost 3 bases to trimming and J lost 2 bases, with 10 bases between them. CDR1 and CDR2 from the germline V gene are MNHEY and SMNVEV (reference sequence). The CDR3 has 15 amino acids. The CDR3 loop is CASSFRRSNTGELFF. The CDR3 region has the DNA TGTGCCAGCAGTTTTCGGCGCAGCAACACCGGGGAGCTGTTTTTT.

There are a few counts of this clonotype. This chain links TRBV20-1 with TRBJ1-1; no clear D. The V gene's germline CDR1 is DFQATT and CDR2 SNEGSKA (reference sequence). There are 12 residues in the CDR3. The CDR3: CRASQRETEAFF. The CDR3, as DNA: TGCAGGGCCTCCCAAAGGGAGACTGAAGCTTTCTTT.

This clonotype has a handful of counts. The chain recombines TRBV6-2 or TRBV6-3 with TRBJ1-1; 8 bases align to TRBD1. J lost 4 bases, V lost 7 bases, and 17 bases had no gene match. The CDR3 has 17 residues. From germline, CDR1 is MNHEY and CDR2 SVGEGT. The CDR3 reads CASTYSRTGLGGTEAFF. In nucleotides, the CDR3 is TGTGCCAGCACCTACTCGCGGACAGGGCTGGGGGGCACTGAAGCTTTCTTT.

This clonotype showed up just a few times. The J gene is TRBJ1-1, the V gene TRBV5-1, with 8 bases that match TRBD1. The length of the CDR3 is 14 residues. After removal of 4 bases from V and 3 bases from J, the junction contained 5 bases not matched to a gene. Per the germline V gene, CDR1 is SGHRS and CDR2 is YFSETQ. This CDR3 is CASSPQGVYTEAFF. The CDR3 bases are TGCGCCAGCAGCCCACAGGGGGTCTACACTGAAGCTTTCTTT.

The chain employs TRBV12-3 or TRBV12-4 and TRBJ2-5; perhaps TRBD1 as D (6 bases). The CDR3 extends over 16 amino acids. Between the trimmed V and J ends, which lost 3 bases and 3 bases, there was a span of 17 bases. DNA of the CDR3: TGTGCCAGCAGTTTCGGCGACAGGATTGACAAAGAGACCCAGTACTTC. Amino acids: CASSFGDRIDKETQYF.

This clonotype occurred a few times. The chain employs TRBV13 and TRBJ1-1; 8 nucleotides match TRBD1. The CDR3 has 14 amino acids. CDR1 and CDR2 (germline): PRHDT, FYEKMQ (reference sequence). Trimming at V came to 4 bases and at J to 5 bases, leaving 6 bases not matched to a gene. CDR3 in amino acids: CASSWTGSGTEAFF. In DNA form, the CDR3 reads TGTGCCAGCAGCTGGACAGGGTCCGGAACTGAAGCTTTCTTT.

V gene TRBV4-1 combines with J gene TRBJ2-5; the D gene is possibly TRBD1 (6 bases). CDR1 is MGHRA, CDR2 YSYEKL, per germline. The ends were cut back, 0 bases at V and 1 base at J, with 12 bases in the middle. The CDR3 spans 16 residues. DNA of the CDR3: TGCGCCAGCAGCCAAGATGAGGGGGACATCCAAGAGACCCAGTACTTC. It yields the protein CASSQDEGDIQETQYF.

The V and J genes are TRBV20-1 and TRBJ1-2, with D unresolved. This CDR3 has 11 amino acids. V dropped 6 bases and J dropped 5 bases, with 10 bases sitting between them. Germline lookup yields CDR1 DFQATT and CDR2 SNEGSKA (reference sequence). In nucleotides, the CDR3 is TGCAGTGCCCCTCTGGATTATGGCTACACCTTC. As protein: CSAPLDYGYTF.

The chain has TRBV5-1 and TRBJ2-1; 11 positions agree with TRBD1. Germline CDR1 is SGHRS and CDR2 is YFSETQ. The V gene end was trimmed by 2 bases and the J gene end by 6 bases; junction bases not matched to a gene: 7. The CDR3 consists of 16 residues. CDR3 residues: CASSLGGTGGSNEQFF. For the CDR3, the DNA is TGCGCCAGCAGCTTAGGAGGGACAGGGGGAAGCAATGAGCAGTTCTTC.

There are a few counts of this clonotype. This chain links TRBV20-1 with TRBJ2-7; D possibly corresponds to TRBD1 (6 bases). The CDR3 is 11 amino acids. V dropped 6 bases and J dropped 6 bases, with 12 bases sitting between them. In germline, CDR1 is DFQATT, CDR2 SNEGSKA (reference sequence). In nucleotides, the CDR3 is TGCAGTGCGCCCGCAGGGGTCGAGCAGTACTTC. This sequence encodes CSAPAGVEQYF.

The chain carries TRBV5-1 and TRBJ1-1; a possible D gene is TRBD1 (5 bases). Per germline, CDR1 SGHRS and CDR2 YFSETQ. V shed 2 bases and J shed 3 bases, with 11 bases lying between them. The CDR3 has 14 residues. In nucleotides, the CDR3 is TGCGCCAGCAGCTTACAGGCAGGCGACACTGAAGCTTTCTTT. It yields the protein CASSLQAGDTEAFF.

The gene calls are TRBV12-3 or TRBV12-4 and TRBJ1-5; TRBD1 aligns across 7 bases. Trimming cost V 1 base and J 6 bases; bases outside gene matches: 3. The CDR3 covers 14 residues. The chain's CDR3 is CASSLGTGAQPQHF. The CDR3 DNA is TGTGCCAGCAGTTTAGGAACAGGGGCTCAGCCCCAGCATTTT.

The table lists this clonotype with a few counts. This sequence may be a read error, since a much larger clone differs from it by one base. The CDR3 reads CASSLGPGQETQYF. Here the CDR3 DNA reads TGCGCCAGCAGCTTGGGTCCGGGGCAAGAGACCCAGTACTTC. This chain connects TRBV5-1 to TRBJ2-5, with a possible D match to TRBD2 (5 bases). The CDR3 runs 14 residues. V was shortened by 0 bases and J by 2 bases, with 8 bases between the two germline ends. In germline, CDR1 is SGHRS, CDR2 YFSETQ.

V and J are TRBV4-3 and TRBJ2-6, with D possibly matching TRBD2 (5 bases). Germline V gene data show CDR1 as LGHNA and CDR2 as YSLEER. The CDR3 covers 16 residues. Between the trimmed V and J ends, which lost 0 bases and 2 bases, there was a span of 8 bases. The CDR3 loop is CASSQDFGAGANVLTF. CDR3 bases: TGCGCCAGCAGCCAAGATTTCGGGGCTGGGGCCAACGTCCTGACTTTC.

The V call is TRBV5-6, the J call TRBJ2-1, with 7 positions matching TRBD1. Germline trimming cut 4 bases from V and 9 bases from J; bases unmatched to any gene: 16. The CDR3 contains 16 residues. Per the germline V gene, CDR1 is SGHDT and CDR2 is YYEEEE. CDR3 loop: CASSQGQIRPDGEQFF. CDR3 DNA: TGTGCCAGCAGCCAGGGACAGATTCGTCCGGACGGTGAGCAGTTCTTC. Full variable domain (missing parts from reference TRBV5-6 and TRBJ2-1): DAGVTQSPTHLIKTRGQQVTLRCSPKSGHDTVSWYQQALGQGPQFIFQYYEEEERQRGNFPDRFSGHQFPNYSSELNVNALLLGDSALYLCASSQGQIRPDGEQFFGPGTRLTVL.

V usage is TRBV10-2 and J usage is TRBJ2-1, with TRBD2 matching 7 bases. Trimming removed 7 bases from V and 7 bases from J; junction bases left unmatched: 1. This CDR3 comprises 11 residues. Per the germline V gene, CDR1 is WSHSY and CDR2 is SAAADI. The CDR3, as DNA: TGCGCCAGCAACGGGGGGAATGAGCAGTTCTTC. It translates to CASNGGNEQFF.

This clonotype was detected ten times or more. The CDR3 loop reads CSVENGSGGMGDTQYF. Written as DNA, the CDR3 is TGCAGCGTTGAAAATGGTAGCGGGGGGATGGGAGATACGCAGTATTTT. The chain links TRBV29-1 to TRBJ2-3; 10 bases are shared with TRBD2. CDR3 size: 16 residues. Trimming took 2 bases from V and 5 from J; bases not matched to a gene: 10. Germline CDR1 reads SQVTM; CDR2 reads ANQGSEA.

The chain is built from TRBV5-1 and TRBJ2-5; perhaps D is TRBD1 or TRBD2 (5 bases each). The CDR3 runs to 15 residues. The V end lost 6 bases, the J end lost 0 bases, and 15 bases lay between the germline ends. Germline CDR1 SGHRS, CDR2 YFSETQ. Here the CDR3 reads CASNGARGNQETQYF. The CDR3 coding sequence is TGCGCCAGCAACGGGGCTCGAGGGAACCAAGAGACCCAGTACTTC.

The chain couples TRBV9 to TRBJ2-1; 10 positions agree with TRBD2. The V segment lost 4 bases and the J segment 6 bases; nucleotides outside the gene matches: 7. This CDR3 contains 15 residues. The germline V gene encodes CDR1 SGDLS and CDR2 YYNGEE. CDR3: CASSLSGGAFNEQFF. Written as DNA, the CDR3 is TGTGCCAGCAGCTTGAGCGGGGGGGCCTTCAATGAGCAGTTCTTC.

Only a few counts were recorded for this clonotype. This CDR3 is CASSPHHSTASNEKLFF. The DNA for the CDR3 is TGTGCCAGCAGTCCCCACCACTCGACAGCGTCTAATGAAAAACTGTTTTTT. The chain couples TRBV12-3 or TRBV12-4 to TRBJ1-4, with a tentative D call TRBD1 (5 bases). V was pared by 5 bases and J by 3 bases, with 19 bases between. The CDR3 loop spans 17 amino acids.

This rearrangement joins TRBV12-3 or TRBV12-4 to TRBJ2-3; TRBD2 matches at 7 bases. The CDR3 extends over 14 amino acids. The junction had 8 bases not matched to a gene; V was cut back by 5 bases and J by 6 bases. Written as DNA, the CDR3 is TGTGCCAGCAGTCCTTGGCGGGGGACGGATACGCAGTATTTT. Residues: CASSPWRGTDTQYF.

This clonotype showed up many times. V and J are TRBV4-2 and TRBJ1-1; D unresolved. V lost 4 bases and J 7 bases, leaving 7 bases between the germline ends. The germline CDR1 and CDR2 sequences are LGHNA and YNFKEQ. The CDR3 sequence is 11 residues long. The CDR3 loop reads CASSRESEAFF. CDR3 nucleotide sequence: TGTGCCAGCAGCCGGGAAAGTGAAGCTTTCTTT.

CDR3 region: CASSEGPSVNYGYTF. For the CDR3, the DNA is TGTGCCAGCAGTGAAGGGCCCTCAGTAAATTATGGCTACACCTTC. This sequence joins TRBV2 and TRBJ1-2; no definite D call. The CDR3 has 15 residues. V was pared by 1 base and J by 5 bases, with 14 bases between. Germline V gene lookup returns CDR1 SNHLY and CDR2 FYNNEI.

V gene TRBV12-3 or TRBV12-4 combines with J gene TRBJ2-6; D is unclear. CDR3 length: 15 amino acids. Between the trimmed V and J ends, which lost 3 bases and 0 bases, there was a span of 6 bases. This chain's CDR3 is CASSFRLSGANVLTF. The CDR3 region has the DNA TGTGCCAGCAGTTTTCGTCTCTCTGGGGCCAACGTCCTGACTTTC.

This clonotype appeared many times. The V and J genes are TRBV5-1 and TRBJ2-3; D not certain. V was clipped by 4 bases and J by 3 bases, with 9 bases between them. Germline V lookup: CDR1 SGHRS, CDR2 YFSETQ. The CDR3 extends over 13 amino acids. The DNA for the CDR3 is TGCGCCAGCAGCCTACTGGAGACAGATACGCAGTATTTT. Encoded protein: CASSLLETDTQYF. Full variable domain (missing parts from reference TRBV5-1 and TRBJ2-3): KAGVTQTPRYLIKTRGQQVTLSCSPISGHRSVSWYQQTPGQGLQFLFEYFSETQRNKGNFPGRFSGRQFSNSRSEMNVSTLELGDSALYLCASSLLETDTQYFGPGTRLTVL.

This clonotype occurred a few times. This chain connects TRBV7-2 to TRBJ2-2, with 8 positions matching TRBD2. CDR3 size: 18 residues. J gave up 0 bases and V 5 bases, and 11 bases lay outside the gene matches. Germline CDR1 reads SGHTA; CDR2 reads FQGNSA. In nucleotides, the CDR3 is TGTGCCAGCAGCCGGGGGGGAAGCGGGTCGGCGAACACCGGGGAGCTGTTTTTT. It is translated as CASSRGGSGSANTGELFF. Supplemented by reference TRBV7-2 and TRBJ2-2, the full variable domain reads GAGVSQSPSNKVTEKGKDVELRCDPISGHTALYWYRQSLGQGLEFLIYFQGNSAPDKSGLPSDRFSAERTGGSVSTLTIQRTQQEDSAVYLCASSRGGSGSANTGELFFGEGSRLTVL.

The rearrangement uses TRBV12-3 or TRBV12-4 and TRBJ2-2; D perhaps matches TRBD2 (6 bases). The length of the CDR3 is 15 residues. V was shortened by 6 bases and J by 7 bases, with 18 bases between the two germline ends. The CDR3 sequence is CASRTGALGGGELFF. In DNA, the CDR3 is TGTGCCAGCAGGACCGGGGCTCTGGGGGGCGGGGAGCTGTTTTTT.